The 11 T cell receptor beta chains in this list originate from one sample, sequenced in a study of post-analysis software for immune sequencing data. The study's findings and limits: TRBV5-6, TRBV5-1 and TRBV20-1 were among four or five TRBV segments more frequent in patients than controls.

Researchers reported that TCR beta cDNA libraries carried unique molecular identifiers. TCRdb re-analysed the PCR reads in MiXCR, keeping a single row per CDR3 protein. Of about 810,000 distinct CDR3 sequences in the sample, approximately 53% are singletons; the top ten hold 4.6%. No antigens are known for them. Material for sequencing was blood. Receptors originate from a girl under 18 with multiple sclerosis.

The chain is built from TRBV15 and TRBJ2-5, with D possibly matching TRBD2 (6 bases). Germline V gives CDR1 LNHNV, CDR2 YYDKDF (reference sequence). The V end was cut by 0 bases, the J end by 2 bases, with 10 bases between. This CDR3 is 15 amino acids long. The CDR3 region is CATSRDGGKQETQYF. The CDR3 DNA reads as TGTGCCACCAGCAGAGATGGCGGGAAACAAGAGACCCAGTACTTC.

J is TRBJ2-7 and V is TRBV6-2 or TRBV6-3; D is unclear. With 6 bases removed from V and 0 bases from J, the gap between germline ends came to 15 bases. The germline gives CDR1 MNHEY, CDR2 SVGEGT. This CDR3 is built from 15 residues. The CDR3 is CASRVKGSSSYEQYF. DNA of the CDR3: TGTGCCAGCAGGGTAAAGGGCTCAAGCTCCTACGAGCAGTACTTC.

About this clonotype: A junction end diverges from the germline sequence, so it may reflect a read error. V gene TRBV12-3 or TRBV12-4 combines with J gene TRBJ2-1; D is unresolved. This CDR3 is 15 amino acids long. CDR3 in DNA: TGTGCCAGCAGACATAAACGGACCCCCTACAATGGGCAGTTCTTC. Amino acids: CASRHKRTPYNGQFF.

The chain joins TRBV9 to TRBJ2-1; 12 positions match TRBD2. The V gene's germline CDR1 is SGDLS and CDR2 YYNGEE. The CDR3 loop spans 16 amino acids. The junction had 4 bases not matched to a gene; V was cut back by 4 bases and J by 2 bases. In DNA, the CDR3 is TGTGCCAGCAGCTTCGGGACTAGCGGGCCCTACAATGAGCAGTTCTTC. Amino acids: CASSFGTSGPYNEQFF.

This sequence joins TRBV12-3 or TRBV12-4 and TRBJ2-6, with D possibly TRBD2 on 5 matching bases. V was trimmed by 10 bases and J by 2 bases, leaving 12 bases between them. The CDR3 covers 14 residues. The CDR3 nucleotides read TGTGCCACCATCAGAGGGACTGGGGCCAACGTCCTGACTTTC. This codes for CATIRGTGANVLTF.

CDR3 sequence reads: CASSFVVGQGVYEQYF. For the CDR3, the DNA is TGCGCCAGCAGCTTTGTCGTGGGACAGGGTGTCTACGAGCAGTACTTC. This chain uses TRBV5-1 with TRBJ2-7, with TRBD1 identical over 9 bases. There are 16 residues in the CDR3. Germline loops: CDR1 SGHRS, CDR2 YFSETQ. V shed 2 bases, J shed 3 bases, and the junction held 9 bases outside the gene matches. Full variable domain (rest looked up from reference TRBV5-1 and TRBJ2-7): KAGVTQTPRYLIKTRGQQVTLSCSPISGHRSVSWYQQTPGQGLQFLFEYFSETQRNKGNFPGRFSGRQFSNSRSEMNVSTLELGDSALYLCASSFVVGQGVYEQYFGPGTRLTVT.

This chain connects TRBV7-9 to TRBJ1-2; D is uncertain. Germline V lookup: CDR1 SEHNR, CDR2 FQNEAQ (reference sequence). V was clipped by 1 base and J by 0 bases, with 9 bases between them. This CDR3 has 15 residues. The DNA of the CDR3 is TGTGCCAGCAGCTTAGTGGACCGAGCTAACTATGGCTACACCTTC. Encoded protein: CASSLVDRANYGYTF.

This clonotype has only a few counts. V is TRBV3-1 and J is TRBJ2-5; 9 positions match TRBD1. Germline V CDR1 and CDR2: LGHDT, YNNKEL (reference sequence). J was trimmed by 7 bases and V by 8 bases; bases with no gene match: 5. The CDR3 spans 12 residues. The CDR3 region is CASRGQGTTQYF. The CDR3 DNA sequence: TGTGCCAGCCGTGGACAGGGGACGACCCAGTACTTC.

This chain joins TRBV7-8 and TRBJ2-1, with D unresolved. Germline-derived CDR1 and CDR2 are SGHVS and FQNEAQ. CDR3 length: 16 amino acids. V lost 0 bases and J lost 4, with 13 bases in between. The CDR3: CASSLAWNPVYNEQFF. In DNA form, the CDR3 reads TGTGCCAGCAGCTTAGCGTGGAATCCGGTTTACAATGAGCAGTTCTTC.

The chain combines TRBV5-1 with TRBJ2-5; TRBD2 matches at 7 bases. The trim removed 3 bases at V and 5 bases at J, leaving 19 bases unmatched. The CDR3 loop spans 18 amino acids. CDR1 SGHRS and CDR2 YFSETQ come from the germline V gene. The CDR3 bases are TGCGCCAGCAGCTACTATTCCATCTGGTCGGGAGGAGTTGAGACCCAGTACTTC. It specifies CASSYYSIWSGGVETQYF.

With regard to this clonotype: One end of the junction is discordant with germline, which a read error may explain. The rearrangement uses TRBV29-1 and TRBJ1-2; weak D call: TRBD1 (6 bases). The CDR3 length is 13 residues. Germline values: CDR1 SQVTM, CDR2 ANQGSEA. The CDR3 DNA follows: TGCAGCGTTGAGGGCAGGGGAAACTATGACTACACCTTC. Protein product: CSVEGRGNYDYTF. The entire variable domain, with the rest obtained from reference TRBV29-1 and TRBJ1-2, is as follows: SAVISQKPSRDICQRGTSLTIQCQVDSQVTMMFWYRQQPGQSLTLIATANQGSEATYESGFVIDKFPISRPNLTFSTLTVSNMSPEDSSIYLCSVEGRGNYDYTFGSGTRLTVV.